Below, 15 T cell receptor beta chains from the same sample are listed, as sequenced in a study of blood T cell repertoires in COVID-19. Clones were sequenced by immunoSEQ multiplex PCR, and TCRdb holds only the in-frame ones, with some missing. The table records 200,000 to 250,000 clones, over 80% of them present only once. Sequenced material: PBMCs or T cells enriched from blood (not recorded which). These TCRs come from a young man with acute COVID-19.

The J gene is TRBJ2-1, the V gene TRBV30; TRBD2 aligns across 10 bases. The J segment lost 3 bases and the V segment lost 5 bases, leaving 4 bases of the junction unmatched. Germline V gene lookup returns CDR1 GTSNPN and CDR2 SVGIG (reference sequence). There are 14 residues in the CDR3. The CDR3 spells CAWGGTSVYNEQFF. DNA for the CDR3: TGTGCCTGGGGCGGGACTAGCGTCTACAATGAGCAGTTCTTC.

Note on this clone: Within the sample, other DNA sequences also encode this same CDR3. The chain employs TRBV28 and TRBJ1-5, with TRBD1 matching 8 bases. The CDR3 is made up of 14 amino acids. J gave up 2 bases and V 4 bases, and 1 base lay outside the gene matches. Germline CDR1 is MDHEN and CDR2 is SYDVKM. CDR3 in DNA: TGTGCCAGCAGTTCGGGACAGGGCAATCAGCCCCAGCATTTT. The encoded protein is CASSSGQGNQPQHF.

The chain employs TRBV28 and TRBJ2-7, with 7 bases matching TRBD2. Germline CDR1 reads MDHEN; CDR2 reads SYDVKM. V lost 7 bases, J lost 5 bases, and 17 bases stayed unmatched. The CDR3 contains 16 residues. CDR3: CASIWGTSGTSHEQYF. The CDR3 DNA reads TGTGCCAGCATTTGGGGTACCAGCGGGACTTCCCACGAGCAGTACTTC.

This chain joins TRBV19 and TRBJ2-7; 7 bases agree with TRBD2. This CDR3 is built from 13 residues. From germline, CDR1 is LNHDA and CDR2 SQIVND (reference sequence). V gave up 5 bases and J gave up 6 bases; unmatched junction bases: 7. The CDR3 nucleotides read TGTGCCAGTAGTTTCCGGGAGGTAGGCGAGCAGTACTTC. It codes for CASSFREVGEQYF.

The rearrangement uses TRBV9 and TRBJ2-7; TRBD2 matches 8 bases. V lost 5 bases to trimming and J lost 4 bases; unmatched junction nucleotides: 11. Germline V gene sequence: CDR1 SGDLS, CDR2 YYNGEE. The CDR3 covers 15 residues. The chain's CDR3 is CASSQTRGGRYEQYF. The CDR3 DNA is TGTGCCAGCAGTCAAACCAGGGGCGGGAGGTACGAGCAGTACTTC.

In its sample, this clone was seen a few times. CDR3 protein: CASSYGSNQPQHF. Written as DNA, the CDR3 is TGTGCCAGCAGTTACGGTAGCAATCAGCCCCAGCATTTT. The chain recombines TRBV12-3 or TRBV12-4 with TRBJ1-5, with no clear D. V dropped 4 bases and J dropped 0 bases, with 4 bases sitting between them. This CDR3 region has 13 residues.

The chain joins TRBV29-1 to TRBJ1-5; perhaps TRBD1 as D (5 bases). Between the trimmed V and J ends, which lost 4 bases and 5 bases, there was a span of 12 bases. The CDR3 consists of 13 residues. CDR1 and CDR2 (germline): SQVTM, ANQGSEA. The CDR3 DNA sequence: TGCAGCGTTGTTTATGGGGGGGATCAGCCCCAGCATTTT. Translating it yields CSVVYGGDQPQHF. Filled out from reference TRBV29-1 and TRBJ1-5, the complete variable domain reads SAVISQKPSRDICQRGTSLTIQCQVDSQVTMMFWYRQQPGQSLTLIATANQGSEATYESGFVIDKFPISRPNLTFSTLTVSNMSPEDSSIYLCSVVYGGDQPQHFGDGTRLSIL.

This chain links TRBV28 with TRBJ2-5; D might be TRBD2 (7 bases). V was cut by 6 bases and J by 5 bases, with 22 bases left in between. This CDR3 comprises 16 residues. Germline assignment: CDR1 MDHEN and CDR2 SYDVKM. This CDR3 reads CASSLTGAGHWETQYF. The CDR3 region has the DNA TGTGCCAGCAGCCTCACGGGAGCGGGACATTGGGAGACCCAGTACTTC.

The chain employs TRBV9 and TRBJ1-2, with 7 bases identical to TRBD1. The germline V gene encodes CDR1 SGDLS and CDR2 YYNGEE. V dropped 0 bases and J dropped 6; count of bases not matched to a gene: 8. The CDR3 sequence is 15 residues long. CDR3 protein: CASSVGGETGHGYTF. DNA for the CDR3: TGTGCCAGCAGCGTAGGGGGGGAGACAGGGCATGGCTACACCTTC.

The gene calls are TRBV7-2 and TRBJ2-2; 11 bases are a match to TRBD2. The length of the CDR3 is 15 residues. CDR1 and CDR2 (germline): SGHTA, FQGNSA. The J segment lost 7 bases and the V segment lost 1 base, leaving 2 bases of the junction unmatched. In DNA form, the CDR3 reads TGTGCCAGCAGCTTAGTAGCGGGAGGGTTCGGGGAGCTGTTTTTT. Amino acids: CASSLVAGGFGELFF.

Here the CDR3 DNA reads TGCGCCAGCAGTTCGGGACAGGGGATTGAAGAGCAGTACTTC. Residues: CASSSGQGIEEQYF. The chain couples TRBV10-1 to TRBJ2-7; 10 bases are a match to TRBD1. With 5 bases clipped from V and 7 bases from J, the junction kept 8 bases outside the gene matches. The CDR3 loop spans 14 amino acids. The V gene's germline CDR1 is WNHNN and CDR2 SYGVQD (reference sequence).

V is TRBV12-3 or TRBV12-4 and J is TRBJ1-2, with D possibly matching TRBD1 (6 bases). There are 12 residues in the CDR3. V was clipped by 4 bases and J by 6 bases, with 9 bases between them. CDR3 region: CASSSWTDGYTF. CDR3 bases: TGTGCCAGCAGTTCCTGGACAGATGGCTACACCTTC.

Notes on this clone: An end of the junction differs from the germline gene, which may be a read error. The chain is built from TRBV12-5 and TRBJ1-5, with D tentatively TRBD1 (6 bases). The CDR3 has 17 amino acids. The V gene's germline CDR1 is LGHNT and CDR2 FRNRAP. DNA for the CDR3: TGTGCTAGTGGTGTGGTACAGGGCGCCCTTTTAAATCAGCCCCAGCATTTT. This gives the protein CASGVVQGALLNQPQHF.

The chain carries TRBV3-1 (or the pseudogene TRBV3-2) and TRBJ1-1, with D possibly being TRBD1 (5 bases). The CDR3 extends over 14 amino acids. V lost 0 bases and J lost 11, with 16 bases in between. Germline loops: CDR1 LGHDT, CDR2 YNNKEL (reference sequence). The CDR3 is CASSQDSLGRGAFF. In nucleotides, the CDR3 is TGTGCCAGCAGCCAAGATTCCCTGGGAAGGGGCGCTTTCTTT.

The chain links TRBV5-1 to TRBJ1-4; TRBD1 aligns across 7 bases. The length of the CDR3 is 16 residues. CDR1 is SGHRS and CDR2 is YFSETQ in the germline V gene. With 0 bases clipped from V and 2 bases from J, the junction kept 4 bases outside the gene matches. The CDR3 DNA is TGCGCCAGCAGCTTGGGGGAGACAGGGACTAATGAAAAACTGTTTTTT. This encodes CASSLGETGTNEKLFF.